The 16 T cell receptor beta chains in this list originate from one sample, sequenced in a study of identical twins. TCRdb analysed the 5' RACE reads with MiXCR anew, one entry per CDR3 protein. This sample has more than 250,000 distinct CDR3 sequences; under 9.5% occur once, and the top ten carry roughly 2%. The same specimen was also included in a second study, on yellow fever vaccine responses in identical twins.

What was sequenced was memory (CD45RO+) T cells sorted from blood. These receptors were collected from a woman in her late teens or twenties in good health.

The sample holds a few counts of this clonotype. The rearrangement uses TRBV19 and TRBJ2-1; 10 bases line up with TRBD2. Germline CDR1 reads LNHDA; CDR2 reads SQIVND (reference sequence). Unmatched junction bases numbered 10, after V lost 5 bases and J lost 12 bases. This CDR3 contains 14 residues. The CDR3 reads CASSPSSGRGGQFF. CDR3 DNA sequence: TGTGCCAGTAGTCCCTCCAGCGGGAGGGGTGGGCAGTTCTTC.

The CDR3 bases are TGCGCCAGCAGCCAGGTATTAGCGGCCTACAATGAGCAGTTCTTC. Amino acids: CASSQVLAAYNEQFF. The V call is TRBV4-1, the J call TRBJ2-1; D is perhaps TRBD2 (6 bases). Germline V gives CDR1 MGHRA, CDR2 YSYEKL. V lost 3 bases and J 2 bases, leaving 11 bases between the germline ends. The length of the CDR3 is 15 residues.

This clonotype was recorded a few times. The chain is built from TRBV2 and TRBJ1-4; D is unclear. Germline assignment: CDR1 SNHLY and CDR2 FYNNEI. This CDR3 is 13 amino acids long. The V end lost 6 bases, the J end lost 7 bases, and 12 bases lay between the germline ends. The CDR3 loop reads CASRPGSGEKLFF. CDR3 nucleotides: TGTGCCAGCAGGCCGGGGAGTGGTGAAAAACTGTTTTTT.

This clonotype was seen at least ten times. Here the CDR3 reads CASTSQETQYF. DNA of the CDR3: TGTGCCAGCACATCTCAAGAGACCCAGTACTTC. The V gene is TRBV25-1, the J gene TRBJ2-5; no clear D gene. Germline V gene data show CDR1 as MGHDK and CDR2 as SYGVNS. The CDR3 runs 11 residues. Trimming took 7 bases from V and 2 from J, leaving 5 bases between them.

This chain connects TRBV12-3 or TRBV12-4 to TRBJ1-5; D is uncertain. This CDR3 comprises 14 residues. Trimming removed 1 base from V and 3 bases from J, with 7 bases in between. CDR3 nucleotides: TGTGCCAGCAGTTTAGACAGTAACAATCAGCCCCAGCATTTT. It encodes CASSLDSNNQPQHF.

This clonotype was detected many times. The chain uses TRBV20-1 and TRBJ1-2, with a weak D call TRBD1 (5 bases). This CDR3 is built from 18 residues. V shed 0 bases and J shed 0 bases, with 20 bases lying between them. Germline V gene data show CDR1 as DFQATT and CDR2 as SNEGSKA (reference sequence). This CDR3 is CSARDGGFIGPPNYGYTF. CDR3 nucleotide sequence: TGCAGTGCTAGAGATGGGGGGTTCATAGGACCACCTAACTATGGCTACACCTTC.

The CDR3 nucleotides are TGTGCCAGCTCACTGCGGACACCACCCTCGGATGAGCAGTACTTC. This translates into CASSLRTPPSDEQYF. V gene TRBV18 combines with J gene TRBJ2-7, with a tentative D call TRBD1 (5 bases). The CDR3 extends over 15 amino acids. Trimming left V 4 bases short and J 7 bases short, with 20 bases between. In germline, CDR1 is KGHSH, CDR2 LQKENI.

This clonotype was detected only a few times. The chain combines TRBV5-5 with TRBJ1-3, with D unclear. Looked up from germline, CDR1 is SGHKS and CDR2 is YYEKEE (reference sequence). V dropped 3 bases and J dropped 0 bases, with 7 bases sitting between them. The CDR3 covers 14 residues. The CDR3 DNA reads as TGTGCCAGCAGCTCCTGGGCCTCTGGAAACACCATATATTTT. Translated: CASSSWASGNTIYF.

The sample holds a few counts of this clonotype. The gene calls are TRBV11-3 and TRBJ2-7; 8 bases are shared with TRBD1. The junction had 12 bases not matched to a gene; V was cut back by 2 bases and J by 6 bases. The CDR3 covers 16 residues. Germline loops: CDR1 SGHNT, CDR2 YENEEA. The CDR3 nucleotides are TGTGCCAGCAGCTTATTAGGCCGACGGACAGGGTCCGAGCAGTACGTC. This codes for CASSLLGRRTGSEQYV.

The sample holds many counts of this clonotype. The chain recombines TRBV12-3 or TRBV12-4 with TRBJ1-5, with D perhaps TRBD1 (5 bases). V lost 6 bases and J lost 6, with 12 bases in between. The CDR3 is made up of 13 amino acids. The DNA for the CDR3 is TGTGCCAGCAGGGGAGGGGTGGCTCAGCCCCAGCATTTT. Translation gives CASRGGVAQPQHF.

This clonotype was recorded many times. The chain joins TRBV27 to TRBJ1-2, with a tentative D call TRBD1 (5 bases). From germline, CDR1 is MNHEY and CDR2 SMNVEV (reference sequence). This CDR3 has 14 amino acids. V lost 4 bases, J lost 2 bases, and 11 bases lay in between. The CDR3 region is CASSSGTANYGYTF. For the CDR3, the DNA is TGTGCCAGCAGTTCCGGGACGGCGAACTATGGCTACACCTTC.

At least ten counts were recorded for this clonotype. The rearrangement uses TRBV12-3 or TRBV12-4 and TRBJ1-4; D is unclear. The CDR3 is made up of 12 amino acids. The V and J ends lost 6 bases and 5 bases respectively, with 7 bases between them. Here the CDR3 reads CASRFTNEKLFF. For the CDR3, the DNA is TGTGCCAGCAGGTTTACGAATGAAAAACTGTTTTTT.

This clonotype was counted at least ten times. The chain has TRBV12-3 or TRBV12-4 and TRBJ1-1, with a tentative D call TRBD1 (5 bases). V was trimmed by 6 bases and J by 0 bases, leaving 8 bases between them. The CDR3 has 13 amino acids. The CDR3 nucleotides are TGTGCCAGCAGACAGACAGTGAACACTGAAGCTTTCTTT. Its translation is CASRQTVNTEAFF.

The table lists this clonotype with a few counts. The CDR3: CASSPSGTRIRADTQYF. In DNA, the CDR3 is TGTGCCAGCAGCCCGTCCGGGACTAGGATTAGAGCAGATACGCAGTATTTT. V usage is TRBV7-9 and J usage is TRBJ2-3, with 8 positions matching TRBD2. The CDR3 extends over 17 amino acids. V gave up 5 bases and J gave up 4 bases; unmatched junction bases: 14. CDR1 is SEHNR and CDR2 is FQNEAQ in the germline V gene (reference sequence).

Many counts were recorded for this clonotype. CDR3 region: CASSLWQNNSPLHF. The CDR3 DNA reads TGTGCCAGCAGTTTATGGCAGAATAATTCACCCCTCCACTTT. The chain recombines TRBV12-3 or TRBV12-4 with TRBJ1-6; D is ambiguous. V shed 2 bases and J shed 5 bases, with 7 bases lying between them. The CDR3 runs 14 residues.

This clonotype was picked up many times. This chain connects TRBV3-1 to TRBJ2-1; D not resolved. This CDR3 has 12 amino acids. Germline-derived CDR1 and CDR2 are LGHDT and YNNKEL (reference sequence). V was pared by 0 bases and J by 8 bases, with 5 bases between. As DNA, the CDR3 is TGTGCCAGCAGCCAAGATCTACATGAGCAGTTCTTC. It encodes CASSQDLHEQFF.